This note documents a single TCR beta chain sequence. Its antigen is currently unknown. The PCR contained 60 Vbeta and 13 Jbeta primers. TCRdb keeps only in-frame clones here, not all; method: immunoSEQ multiplex PCR. The sample yields around 100,000 clones, 81% seen once. The CDR3 is 17 residues long. J gave up 4 bases and V 3 bases, and 14 bases lay outside the gene matches. The entry originates in a study of cytomegalovirus exposure and HLA in healthy donors. Overall study findings and caveats: Later analysis demonstrated an association between a missense DCLRE1C variant and TCR beta V- and J-gene trimming.

V is TRBV5-3 and J is TRBJ2-7; 9 bases line up with TRBD2. Being an ORF, TRBV5-3 has a function that is uncertain. The sample comprised PBMCs. This TCR was recovered from a woman aged 70-85 years in good health and CMV-seropositive. DNA of the CDR3: TGTGCCAGAAGCTGTAGTAAAGGCGGGAGGGCCGAATACGAGCAGTACTTC. This translates into CARSCSKGGRAEYEQYF.